This T cell receptor (beta chain) was profiled in a study of T cell responses to AZD1222 COVID-19 vaccine. Data came from immunoSEQ multiplex PCR; TCRdb stores just in-frame clones and leaves some out. The sample has about 150,000 clones; about nine tenths are singletons. Germline V gene data show CDR1 as SEHNR and CDR2 as FQNEAQ (reference sequence). Trimming left V 5 bases short and J 4 bases short, with 15 bases between. The CDR3 has 15 residues. About this clone: Its cognate antigen is unknown.

Study outcomes and limitations: An increase in Spike-specific TCR breadth and depth was observed after two AZD1222 doses.

The chain combines TRBV7-9 with TRBJ1-3, with D possibly TRBD1 on 5 matching bases. The sequence was obtained from an adult who had recovered from COVID-19. Sequencing used peripheral blood, obtained after recovery from COVID-19. The DNA for the CDR3 is TGTGCCAGCAGCCCCTCGGGGCTCAGCGGAAACACCATATATTTT. This gives the protein CASSPSGLSGNTIYF.